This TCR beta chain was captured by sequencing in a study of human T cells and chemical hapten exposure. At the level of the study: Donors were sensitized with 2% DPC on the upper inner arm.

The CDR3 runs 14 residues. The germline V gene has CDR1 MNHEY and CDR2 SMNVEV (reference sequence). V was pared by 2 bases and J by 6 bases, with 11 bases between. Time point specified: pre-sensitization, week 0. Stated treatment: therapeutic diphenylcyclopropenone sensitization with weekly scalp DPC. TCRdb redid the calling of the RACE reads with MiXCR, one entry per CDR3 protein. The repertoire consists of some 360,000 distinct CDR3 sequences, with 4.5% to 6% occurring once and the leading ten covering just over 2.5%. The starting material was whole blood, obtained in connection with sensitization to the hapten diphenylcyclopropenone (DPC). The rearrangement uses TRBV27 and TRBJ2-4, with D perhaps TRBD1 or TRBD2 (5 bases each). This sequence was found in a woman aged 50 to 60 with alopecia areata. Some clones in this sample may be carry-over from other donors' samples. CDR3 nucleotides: TGTGCCAGCAGTTTACGGGGCCTAGGAAACATTCAGTACTTC. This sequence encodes CASSLRGLGNIQYF.